This record concerns one TCR beta chain sequence. The V end was cut by 4 bases, the J end by 1 base, with 10 bases between. The CDR3 spans 14 residues. Germline CDR1 and CDR2: KGHSH and LQKENI. As processed by the authors: Reference gene primer amplification gave estimated nucleated cell counts. Sequenced by immunoSEQ multiplex PCR; TCRdb stores in-frame clones only, minus some. From that table come the V and J calls and clone size; the DNA was used to work out D and trimming. The sample carries tens of thousands of clones, more than 80% recorded once. The data are from a study of blood T cell repertoires in COVID-19. Across the whole study: Samples taken during acute and convalescent COVID-19 were collected in the United States, Italy and Spain. PBMCs, B-cell-depleted T cells, or T cells were the source of the cDNA or gDNA that made up the material.

The sequencing input was peripheral blood. The source of this sequence is a woman aged 80 or over with acute or convalescent COVID-19. The chain recombines TRBV18 with TRBJ1-1, with a weak D call TRBD1 (6 bases). The chain's CDR3 is CASSLTDRNTEAFF. The CDR3 DNA sequence: TGTGCCAGCTCACTCACGGACAGGAACACTGAAGCTTTCTTT. The variable domain in full, completed from reference TRBV18 and TRBJ1-1, reads NAGVMQNPRHLVRRRGQEARLRCSPMKGHSHVYWYRQLPEEGLKFMVYLQKENIIDESGMPKERFSAEFPKEGPSILRIQQVVRGDSAAYFCASSLTDRNTEAFFGQGTRLTVV.